A selection of T cell receptor beta chains follows, all from one sample in a study of vaccination and CD4 T cells after COVID-19. TCRdb recomputed calls from the PCR reads with MiXCR, one row per CDR3 protein. Among several thousand distinct CDR3 sequences listed, 55% were seen once. Which antigens these TCRs recognize remains unknown. Input material: CD4+ T cells from blood, cultured in vitro. The receptors were gathered from a human donor who had recovered from COVID-19. Each CDR3 is given with its conserved first and last residue. D genes are given only for firm matches. Clone size is stated in some rows and not others, as once, few, many or a class when expanded.

V gene: TRBV20-1; clone size: -; D gene: -; J gene: TRBJ1-2; CDR3 protein: CGAKRAKDYGYTF; CDR3 DNA: TGCGGTGCTAAGAGGGCCAAGGACTATGGCTACACCTTC
V gene: TRBV7-2; clone size: -; D gene: TRBD1; J gene: TRBJ2-3; CDR3 protein: CASSAPGQQETSTDTQYF; CDR3 DNA: TGTGCCAGCAGCGCCCCGGGACAGCAAGAGACTAGCACAGATACGCAGTATTTT
V gene: TRBV19; clone size: -; D gene: -; J gene: TRBJ1-1; CDR3 protein: CASSIRTLFGDAFF; CDR3 DNA: TGTGCCAGTAGTATACGGACGCTTTTCGGTGACGCTTTCTTT
V gene: TRBV20-1; clone size: -; D gene: -; J gene: TRBJ1-2; CDR3 protein: CSARGSYGYTF; CDR3 DNA: TGCAGTGCTAGGGGAAGTTATGGCTACACCTTC
V gene: TRBV10-1; clone size: large; D gene: -; J gene: TRBJ1-1; CDR3 protein: CASSQNDRRTEAFF; CDR3 DNA: TGCGCCAGCAGTCAAAATGACAGGCGTACTGAAGCTTTCTTT
V gene: TRBV5-1; clone size: -; D gene: -; J gene: TRBJ1-5; CDR3 protein: CASSLNGAGNQPQHF; CDR3 DNA: TGCGCCAGCAGCTTGAACGGGGCGGGCAATCAGCCCCAGCATTTT
V gene: TRBV5-6; clone size: -; D gene: -; J gene: TRBJ1-2; CDR3 protein: CASSSQGGTNYGYTF; CDR3 DNA: TGTGCCAGCAGCTCCCAGGGAGGAACTAACTATGGCTACACCTTC
V gene: TRBV24-1; clone size: few; D gene: -; J gene: TRBJ1-2; CDR3 protein: CATSLGGDGANYGYTF; CDR3 DNA: TGTGCCACCAGTCTAGGGGGTGACGGGGCTAACTATGGCTACACCTTC
V gene: TRBV7-2; clone size: few; D gene: -; J gene: TRBJ1-1; CDR3 protein: CASSRDRNTEAFF; CDR3 DNA: TGTGCCAGCAGCCGCGACAGGAACACTGAAGCTTTCTTT
V gene: TRBV4-3; clone size: -; D gene: -; J gene: TRBJ1-2; CDR3 protein: CASSQDTRYAGYTF; CDR3 DNA: TGCGCCAGCAGCCAAGATACCAGGTACGCTGGCTACACCTTC
V gene: TRBV6-1; clone size: few; D gene: -; J gene: TRBJ1-5; CDR3 protein: CASSENRVGNQPQHF; CDR3 DNA: TGTGCCAGCAGTGAGAACAGGGTTGGCAATCAGCCCCAGCATTTT
V gene: TRBV7-3; clone size: -; D gene: TRBD2; J gene: TRBJ2-2; CDR3 protein: CASSLQPWTSGSPGELFF; CDR3 DNA: TGTGCCAGCAGCTTACAGCCCTGGACTAGCGGCTCTCCCGGGGAGCTGTTTTTT
V gene: TRBV11-2; clone size: -; D gene: -; J gene: TRBJ2-5; CDR3 protein: CASSLAVRTETQYF; CDR3 DNA: TGTGCCAGCAGCTTAGCCGTCAGAACAGAGACCCAGTACTTC
V gene: TRBV6-1; clone size: -; D gene: -; J gene: TRBJ1-2; CDR3 protein: CASSTTRTVYGYTF; CDR3 DNA: TGTGCCAGCAGTACCACCCGGACAGTCTATGGCTACACCTTC
V gene: TRBV19; clone size: few; D gene: -; J gene: TRBJ1-2; CDR3 protein: CASSPTVGVGGYTF; CDR3 DNA: TGTGCCAGTAGCCCGACGGTGGGAGTGGGTGGCTACACCTTC
V gene: TRBV6-2/TRBV6-3; clone size: -; D gene: -; J gene: TRBJ2-7; CDR3 protein: CASSYSSRANEQYF; CDR3 DNA: TGTGCCAGCAGTTACTCGAGCAGGGCTAACGAGCAGTACTTC
V gene: TRBV7-9; clone size: -; D gene: TRBD1; J gene: TRBJ1-2; CDR3 protein: CASSSQGAQGYTF; CDR3 DNA: TGTGCCAGCAGCTCACAGGGGGCGCAAGGCTACACCTTC
V gene: TRBV19; clone size: -; D gene: -; J gene: TRBJ2-7; CDR3 protein: CASSTEQGYPPEQYF; CDR3 DNA: TGTGCCAGTAGTACTGAACAGGGCTACCCTCCCGAGCAGTACTTC
V gene: TRBV30; clone size: -; D gene: -; J gene: TRBJ2-7; CDR3 protein: CAWSVRWGISDEQYF; CDR3 DNA: TGTGCCTGGAGTGTACGGTGGGGCATTTCGGACGAGCAGTACTTC
V gene: TRBV24-1; clone size: few; D gene: -; J gene: TRBJ1-2; CDR3 protein: CATSDPPAANGYTF; CDR3 DNA: TGTGCCACCAGTGACCCACCAGCCGCTAATGGCTACACCTTC
V gene: TRBV6-5; clone size: -; D gene: -; J gene: TRBJ1-6; CDR3 protein: CASSYSRFGPYNSPLHF; CDR3 DNA: TGTGCCAGCAGTTACTCGAGGTTTGGGCCGTATAATTCACCCCTCCACTTT
V gene: TRBV4-1; clone size: -; D gene: TRBD2; J gene: TRBJ2-1; CDR3 protein: CASSQDEISGGEFSSYNEQFF; CDR3 DNA: TGCGCCAGCAGCCAAGATGAAATTAGCGGGGGGGAGTTTAGTTCCTACAATGAGCAGTTCTTC
V gene: TRBV20-1; clone size: -; D gene: TRBD2; J gene: TRBJ2-1; CDR3 protein: CSARHRASGGYNEQFF; CDR3 DNA: TGCAGTGCTAGACATAGAGCTAGCGGGGGGTACAATGAGCAGTTCTTC
V gene: TRBV7-2; clone size: few; D gene: -; J gene: TRBJ1-1; CDR3 protein: CASSSDRLISFF; CDR3 DNA: TGTGCCAGCAGCTCCGACAGACTGATATCTTTCTTT
V gene: TRBV24-1; clone size: few; D gene: -; J gene: TRBJ2-3; CDR3 protein: CATSPLAQTDTQYF; CDR3 DNA: TGTGCCACCAGTCCCTTAGCGCAGACAGATACGCAGTATTTT
V gene: TRBV12-3/TRBV12-4; clone size: -; D gene: -; J gene: TRBJ1-6; CDR3 protein: CASSLRKGYSPLHF; CDR3 DNA: TGTGCCAGCAGTTTACGGAAGGGCTATTCACCCCTCCACTTT
V gene: TRBV6-1; clone size: few; D gene: TRBD1; J gene: TRBJ1-2; CDR3 protein: CASSDRDRLDF; CDR3 DNA: TGTGCCAGCAGTGACCGGGACAGGCTGGACTTC
V gene: TRBV27; clone size: hyperexpanded; D gene: -; J gene: TRBJ1-1; CDR3 protein: CASSSRPAGKNTEAFF; CDR3 DNA: TGTGCCAGCAGTTCCAGGCCAGCGGGGAAGAACACTGAAGCTTTCTTT
V gene: TRBV30; clone size: -; D gene: TRBD1; J gene: TRBJ1-2; CDR3 protein: CAWTGGPYGYTF; CDR3 DNA: TGTGCCTGGACAGGGGGCCCCTATGGCTACACCTTC
V gene: TRBV6-1; clone size: few; D gene: TRBD2; J gene: TRBJ2-1; CDR3 protein: CASRATLAGRYNEQFF; CDR3 DNA: TGTGCCAGCAGGGCTACCCTAGCGGGCCGTTACAATGAGCAGTTCTTC
V gene: TRBV28; clone size: -; D gene: -; J gene: TRBJ1-2; CDR3 protein: CASSLQRGKYGYTF; CDR3 DNA: TGTGCCAGCAGTCTACAAAGGGGCAAGTATGGCTACACCTTC
V gene: TRBV6-5; clone size: -; D gene: -; J gene: TRBJ1-5; CDR3 protein: CASSSGGLRPQHF; CDR3 DNA: TGTGCCAGCAGTTCCGGGGGACTAAGGCCCCAGCATTTT
V gene: TRBV5-1; clone size: -; D gene: -; J gene: TRBJ2-3; CDR3 protein: CASSFWQGGDTQYF; CDR3 DNA: TGCGCCAGCAGCTTTTGGCAGGGCGGGGATACGCAGTATTTT
V gene: TRBV20-1; clone size: -; D gene: TRBD1; J gene: TRBJ1-2; CDR3 protein: CSAPTQGARGYTF; CDR3 DNA: TGCAGTGCTCCCACGCAGGGGGCTCGCGGCTACACCTTC
V gene: TRBV7-6; clone size: -; D gene: -; J gene: TRBJ1-6; CDR3 protein: CASSLEQLNSPLHF; CDR3 DNA: TGTGCCAGCAGCTTAGAACAGTTGAATTCACCCCTCCACTTT
V gene: TRBV5-4; clone size: -; D gene: -; J gene: TRBJ1-6; CDR3 protein: CASSLVDNSPLHF; CDR3 DNA: TGTGCCAGCAGCTTGGTCGATAATTCACCCCTCCACTTT
V gene: TRBV11-2; clone size: few; D gene: -; J gene: TRBJ2-3; CDR3 protein: CASSSSTDTQYF; CDR3 DNA: TGTGCCAGCAGCTCGAGCACAGATACGCAGTATTTT
V gene: TRBV6-1; clone size: -; D gene: -; J gene: TRBJ2-1; CDR3 protein: CATVGASNVYEQFF; CDR3 DNA: TGTGCCACCGTGGGGGCTAGTAATGTTTATGAGCAGTTCTTC
V gene: TRBV20-1; clone size: -; D gene: TRBD1; J gene: TRBJ2-7; CDR3 protein: CSAREDRGLGYEQYF; CDR3 DNA: TGCAGTGCCAGGGAGGACAGGGGGCTTGGTTACGAGCAGTACTTC
V gene: TRBV27; clone size: -; D gene: -; J gene: TRBJ1-5; CDR3 protein: CASSRVGDNNQPQHF; CDR3 DNA: TGTGCCAGCAGTAGGGTGGGGGACAACAATCAGCCCCAGCATTTT
V gene: TRBV15; clone size: medium-sized; D gene: -; J gene: TRBJ1-2; CDR3 protein: CATSITSGTINYGYTF; CDR3 DNA: TGTGCCACCAGCATAACCAGTGGGACAATTAACTATGGCTACACCTTC
V gene: TRBV6-1; clone size: -; D gene: -; J gene: TRBJ2-5; CDR3 protein: CASSEPGFLETQYF; CDR3 DNA: TGTGCCAGCAGTGAACCAGGGTTTTTAGAGACCCAGTACTTC
V gene: TRBV6-2/TRBV6-3; clone size: medium-sized; D gene: -; J gene: TRBJ2-7; CDR3 protein: CASSSLGTRDRVISYEQYF; CDR3 DNA: TGTGCCAGCAGTTCGTTGGGGACTAGGGACAGGGTAATCTCCTACGAGCAGTACTTC
V gene: TRBV6-5; clone size: -; D gene: -; J gene: TRBJ1-5; CDR3 protein: CASSYSNSNQPQHF; CDR3 DNA: TGTGCCAGCAGTTACTCGAACAGCAATCAGCCCCAGCATTTT
V gene: TRBV27; clone size: once; D gene: TRBD2; J gene: TRBJ2-1; CDR3 protein: CASSSPGLAKLNEQFF; CDR3 DNA: TGTGCCAGCAGTTCACCGGGACTAGCAAAGCTCAATGAGCAGTTCTTC
V gene: TRBV24-1; clone size: -; D gene: TRBD2; J gene: TRBJ2-3; CDR3 protein: CATSDVGGGWADTQYF; CDR3 DNA: TGTGCCACCAGTGATGTCGGGGGGGGATGGGCAGATACGCAGTATTTT
V gene: TRBV21-1; clone size: -; D gene: -; J gene: TRBJ2-7; CDR3 protein: CASSTNSGGRYEQYF; CDR3 DNA: TGTGCCAGCAGCACGAATAGCGGGGGTCGATACGAGCAGTACTTC
V gene: TRBV19; clone size: -; D gene: -; J gene: TRBJ2-7; CDR3 protein: CASSMQGFFEQYF; CDR3 DNA: TGTGCCAGTAGTATGCAGGGATTCTTCGAGCAGTACTTC
V gene: TRBV6-5; clone size: -; D gene: -; J gene: TRBJ1-5; CDR3 protein: CASSYLGDQPQHF; CDR3 DNA: TGTGCCAGCAGTTATCTTGGTGATCAGCCCCAGCATTTT
V gene: TRBV19; clone size: -; D gene: -; J gene: TRBJ2-7; CDR3 protein: CASSTRSGGGQYF; CDR3 DNA: TGTGCCAGTAGTACCCGCAGCGGAGGGGGGCAGTACTTC
V gene: TRBV19; clone size: few; D gene: TRBD1; J gene: TRBJ1-2; CDR3 protein: CASSTTNRGRGYTF; CDR3 DNA: TGTGCCAGTAGTACAACTAACAGGGGAAGAGGCTACACCTTC
V gene: TRBV6-1; clone size: -; D gene: -; J gene: TRBJ1-2; CDR3 protein: CASSPDKNYGYTF; CDR3 DNA: TGTGCCAGCAGCCCGGACAAGAACTATGGCTACACCTTC
V gene: TRBV6-2/TRBV6-3; clone size: medium-sized; D gene: TRBD2; J gene: TRBJ2-5; CDR3 protein: CASSPVKGGGAKTQYF; CDR3 DNA: TGTGCCAGCAGTCCTGTAAAGGGCGGGGGGGCGAAGACCCAGTACTTC
V gene: TRBV6-5; clone size: -; D gene: TRBD1; J gene: TRBJ2-7; CDR3 protein: CASSWTGTSYEQYF; CDR3 DNA: TGTGCCAGCAGTTGGACAGGGACCTCCTACGAGCAGTACTTC